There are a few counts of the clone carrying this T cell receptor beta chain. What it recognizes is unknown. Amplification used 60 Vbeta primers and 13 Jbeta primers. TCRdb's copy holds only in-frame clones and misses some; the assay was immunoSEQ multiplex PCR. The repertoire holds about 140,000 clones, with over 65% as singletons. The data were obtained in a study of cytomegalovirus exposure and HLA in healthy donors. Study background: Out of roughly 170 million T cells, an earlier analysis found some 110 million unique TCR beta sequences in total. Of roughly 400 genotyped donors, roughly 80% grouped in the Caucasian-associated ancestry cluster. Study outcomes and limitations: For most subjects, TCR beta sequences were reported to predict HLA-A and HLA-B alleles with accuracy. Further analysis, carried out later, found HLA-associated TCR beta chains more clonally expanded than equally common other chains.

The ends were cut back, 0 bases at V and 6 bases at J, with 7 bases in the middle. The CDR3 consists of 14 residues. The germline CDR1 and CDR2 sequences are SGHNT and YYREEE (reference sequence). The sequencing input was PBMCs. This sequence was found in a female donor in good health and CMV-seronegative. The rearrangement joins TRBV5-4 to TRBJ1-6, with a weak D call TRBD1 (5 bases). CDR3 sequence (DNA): TGTGCCAGCAGCTTGGTGGGGGGTAATTCACCCCTCCACTTT. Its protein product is CASSLVGGNSPLHF.